Each of the 7 T cell receptor beta chains below was sequenced from the same sample in a study of shared clonotypes between healthy human individuals. The data were produced by immunoSEQ multiplex PCR, yet TCRdb's version contains in-frame clones alone and is incomplete. The sample includes about 460,000 clones, roughly three quarters of them seen just once. The sequenced sample was PBMCs. All receptors come from a woman aged 40 to 50 in good health. Some clones in this sample may be carry-over from other donors' samples.

The J gene is TRBJ2-1, the V gene TRBV5-1; D gene uncertain. Germline V gene lookup returns CDR1 SGHRS and CDR2 YFSETQ. V lost 4 bases and J lost 0, with 14 bases in between. This CDR3 is 16 amino acids long. The CDR3 region has the DNA TGCGCCAGCAGCCCTCCGAGCCGAAGCTCCTACAATGAGCAGTTCTTC. It encodes CASSPPSRSSYNEQFF.

This clone was picked up many times. The chain is built from TRBV28 and TRBJ1-4, with a weak D call TRBD1 (6 bases). Germline V gene lookup returns CDR1 MDHEN and CDR2 SYDVKM. V lost 6 bases to trimming and J lost 11 bases, with 22 bases between them. This CDR3 has 15 amino acids. CDR3 protein: CASSSRGGEVSKLFF. CDR3 in DNA: TGTGCCAGCAGCAGCCGGGGGGGCGAAGTCTCGAAACTGTTTTTT.

The V call is TRBV5-4, the J call TRBJ1-5, with D tentatively TRBD1 (6 bases). From germline, CDR1 is SGHNT and CDR2 YYREEE (reference sequence). The CDR3 covers 15 residues. Trimming left V 5 bases short and J 4 bases short, with 16 bases between. In nucleotides, the CDR3 is TGTGCCAGCAGTAGGGGGGGCGAGGGGAATCAGCCCCAGCATTTT. Translation gives CASSRGGEGNQPQHF.

This clone appeared once. The chain couples TRBV5-1 to TRBJ1-4; D is undetermined. This CDR3 spans 15 amino acids. Trimming took off 0 bases at V and 0 bases at J, with 6 bases between the two ends. Germline V CDR1 and CDR2: SGHRS, YFSETQ. This CDR3 reads CASSLVGTTNEKLFF. CDR3 in DNA: TGCGCCAGCAGCTTGGTTGGAACAACTAATGAAAAACTGTTTTTT.

The V gene is TRBV30, the J gene TRBJ2-7; D possibly corresponds to TRBD1 (5 bases). From germline, CDR1 is GTSNPN and CDR2 SVGIG (reference sequence). V shed 3 bases and J shed 5 bases, with 14 bases lying between them. The CDR3 is made up of 13 amino acids. Here the CDR3 DNA reads TGTGCCTGGAGAGGTGGCAGGGTGCACGAGCAGTACTTC. Translated, it gives CAWRGGRVHEQYF.

In this sample, this clone turned up many times. Other DNA variants within this sample encode the same CDR3. V and J are TRBV4-1 and TRBJ1-2; weak D call: TRBD1 (6 bases). Trimming pared 4 bases from V and 2 bases from J, leaving 11 bases between. Per the germline V gene, CDR1 is MGHRA and CDR2 is YSYEKL. The CDR3 contains 14 residues. The CDR3 region has the DNA TGCGCCAGCAGCCCCGGACAGATGAACTATGGCTACACCTTC. It specifies CASSPGQMNYGYTF.

This clone was detected only once. The rearrangement joins TRBV5-6 to TRBJ2-5; 10 bases are a match to TRBD2. J was trimmed by 5 bases and V by 3 bases; bases with no gene match: 4. The CDR3 consists of 14 residues. CDR1 and CDR2 from the germline V gene are SGHDT and YYEEEE. The CDR3 reads CASSSLAGDETQYF. CDR3 DNA sequence: TGTGCCAGCAGCTCCCTAGCGGGAGACGAGACCCAGTACTTC.